This T cell receptor beta chain was obtained from a study of T cells expressing NK-cell markers. Across the whole study: According to the study, TCR beta repertoires originated from sorted CD3+CD56+NKG2C+, CD3+CD56+NKG2C- and CD3+CD56-NKG2C+ T cells. Seven HCMV-seropositive donors and one seronegative donor made up the eight sequenced donors.

Germline V gene sequence: CDR1 MNHEY, CDR2 SMNVEV (reference sequence). The CDR3 contains 15 residues. For each CDR3 protein, TCRdb gives one entry from its re-call of the 5' RACE reads, without DNA. This sample's clone table lists hundreds of thousands of distinct CDR3 sequences. Study conclusions and caveats: Six or seven donors had dominant NKG2C+ clonotypes that comprised about 1.0-7.5% of their CD8+ T cells. Once again these clonotypes came out on top in the CD3+CD56-NKG2C+ fraction of several donors.

Concerning this clonotype itself: Its cognate antigen is unknown.

This clonotype originated in a man in his late teens or twenties in good health. V usage is TRBV27 and J usage is TRBJ2-2; the TRBD2 assignment by TCRdb is unverifiable without DNA. Specimen: blood T cells: a sorted CD56 or NKG2C T cell subset, CD4+ or CD8+ T cells, or bulk PBMC T cells (not recorded which). This chain's CDR3 is CASSVAGLNTGELFF.